Listed below are T cell receptor beta chains from one sample, sequenced in a study of blood T cell repertoires in COVID-19. The method was immunoSEQ multiplex PCR; TCRdb's version includes in-frame clones alone and lacks a portion of them. This sample has some 200,000 clones, with almost 80% found just once. Specimen: PBMCs or T cells enriched from blood (not recorded which). These receptors were collected from a woman in her 50s who had recovered from COVID-19. Both conserved end residues are part of each CDR3. D genes are given only for firm matches. Size is stated for part of the rows, as once, few or many counts, or as a class when the clone is expanded.

J gene,D gene,V gene,clone size,CDR3 DNA,CDR3 protein
TRBJ1-1,TRBD1,TRBV11-2,once,TGTGCCAGCAGCCGAGGGGGCCTCAACACTGAAGCTTTCTTT,CASSRGGLNTEAFF
TRBJ2-7,TRBD2,TRBV27,.,TGTGCCAGCAAAATAGCGGGAGGCCCATCCGACGAGCAGTACTTC,CASKIAGGPSDEQYF
TRBJ2-7,TRBD1,TRBV9,.,TGTGCCAGCAGCCCAGGGACAGGGGGGAGCTCCTACGAGCAGTACTTC,CASSPGTGGSSYEQYF
TRBJ1-1,TRBD1,TRBV4-2,.,TGTGCCAGCAGCCAAGCCGGGACAGCCTTACCGAACACTGAAGCTTTCTTT,CASSQAGTALPNTEAFF
TRBJ2-1,TRBD1,TRBV19,.,TGTGCCAGTAGTATAGATGGGACAGGGGGAAACAATGAGCAGTTCTTC,CASSIDGTGGNNEQFF
TRBJ2-7,.,TRBV12-3/TRBV12-4,.,TGTGCCAGCAGTTTTGTTTACTCCTACGAGCAGTACTTC,CASSFVYSYEQYF
TRBJ2-1,TRBD1,TRBV9,.,TGTGCCAGCAGCGTAGACGAACGGGACAGATCTTACAATGAGCAGTTCTTC,CASSVDERDRSYNEQFF
TRBJ1-1,.,TRBV6-2/TRBV6-3,.,TGTGCCAGCAGTTGGCGGCCGGACAGAATGAACACTGAAGCTTTCTTT,CASSWRPDRMNTEAFF
TRBJ1-6,TRBD1,TRBV11-2,.,TGTGCCAGCAGCCCCGGGACAGGGGCTTCACCCCTCCACTTT,CASSPGTGASPLHF
TRBJ2-1,TRBD2,TRBV28,.,TGTGCCAGCAGCCCCCGACTAGCGGGAGGCAACAATGAGCAGTTCTTC,CASSPRLAGGNNEQFF
TRBJ2-1,.,TRBV24-1,.,TGTGCCACCAGAAGTCGGACTCCTAATGAGCAGTTCTTC,CATRSRTPNEQFF
TRBJ2-2,.,TRBV12-5,.,TGTGCTAGTGGTTTGGCCGGGACAACGAACACCGGGGAGCTGTTTTTT,CASGLAGTTNTGELFF
TRBJ2-6,.,TRBV6-1,.,TGTGCCAGCAGTGTACGACCGGCAACGAGGAGGGACTCTGGGGCCAACGTCCTGACTTTC,CASSVRPATRRDSGANVLTF
TRBJ2-7,.,TRBV21-1,few,TGTGCCAGCAGCGACGGGGGGGGCCCGATGACCTACGAGCAGTACTTC,CASSDGGGPMTYEQYF
TRBJ2-2,TRBD2,TRBV9,.,TGTGCCAGCAGCGAAACTAGCGGGAGGGCTACCGGGGAGCTGTTTTTT,CASSETSGRATGELFF
TRBJ2-1,.,TRBV10-3,.,TGTGCCATCACCATGAGGGAGACTACTCGGCAGTTCTTC,CAITMRETTRQFF
TRBJ2-2,.,TRBV18,.,TGTGCCAGCTCACCCCAGACCGGGGAGCTGTTTTTT,CASSPQTGELFF
TRBJ2-6,.,TRBV10-1,few,TGCGCCAGCAGTCTGAGGTCAAGATCGCAAAGTCGGGCCAACGTCCTGACTTTC,CASSLRSRSQSRANVLTF
TRBJ1-3,.,TRBV6-2/TRBV6-3,once,TGTGCCAGCAGTTATCCAGGAAACACCATATATTTT,CASSYPGNTIYF
TRBJ2-3,TRBD2,TRBV7-3,.,TGTGCCAGCAGCTTCAGAGCGGGAGTGGGCACAGATACGCAGTATTTT,CASSFRAGVGTDTQYF
TRBJ2-7,.,TRBV7-9,many,TGTGCCAGCAGCTTAGATTACAGGGAGTGGGTCTTC,CASSLDYREWVF
TRBJ2-7,.,TRBV2,.,TGTGCCAGCAGCCCTGCCACTTACGAGCAGTACTTC,CASSPATYEQYF
TRBJ2-1,.,TRBV7-2,.,TGTGCCAGCAGCCACCTAGGGGCGAGCAATGAGCAGTTCTTC,CASSHLGASNEQFF
TRBJ2-1,.,TRBV28,few,TGTGCCAGCAGTCCCAGCTCCTACAATGAGCAGTTCTTC,CASSPSSYNEQFF
TRBJ1-5,.,TRBV7-2,.,TGTGCCAGCAGTTGGACAGATGGGAGCAATCAGCCCCAGCATTTT,CASSWTDGSNQPQHF
TRBJ2-2,.,TRBV5-1,.,TGCGCCAGCAGCCAGGGGACACTTTCGGAGCTGTTTTTT,CASSQGTLSELFF
TRBJ2-2,TRBD2,TRBV5-1,few,TGCGCCAGCAGCACCCGGGCTAGCGGGAGCACCGGGGAGCTGTTTTTT,CASSTRASGSTGELFF
TRBJ1-3,.,TRBV3-1/TRBV3-2,.,TGTGCCAGCAGCCAAAAACCGGGTAGCTCTGGAAACACCATATATTTT,CASSQKPGSSGNTIYF
TRBJ2-7,.,TRBV5-1,.,TGCGCCAGCAGCTTGGCATCGGGAGAGGGCTACGAGCAGTACTTC,CASSLASGEGYEQYF
TRBJ2-3,TRBD1,TRBV7-9,.,TGTGCCAGCAGCCTGACAGGGGGGGCGGATACGCAGTATTTT,CASSLTGGADTQYF
TRBJ1-2,.,TRBV28,.,TGTGCCAGCAGTTTTGTGGAGGCGGGAGGGGGCTACACCTTC,CASSFVEAGGGYTF
TRBJ2-3,TRBD2,TRBV5-5,.,TGTGCCAGCAGTGCACTAGCGGGGCCCACAGATACGCAGTATTTT,CASSALAGPTDTQYF
TRBJ1-4,.,TRBV27,few,TGTGCCAGCAGTCCCCCGGGAACAACTAATGAAAAACTGTTTTTT,CASSPPGTTNEKLFF
TRBJ2-6,.,TRBV18,.,TGTGCCAGCTCACGGACAGCTACCTCTGGGGCCAACGTCCTGACTTTC,CASSRTATSGANVLTF
TRBJ1-2,.,TRBV3-1/TRBV3-2,.,TGTGCCAGCAGCCTAGGGGTTTCCTATGGCTACACCTTC,CASSLGVSYGYTF
TRBJ2-7,.,TRBV12-3/TRBV12-4,.,TGTGCCAGCAGTTTACGGAGCTCCTACGAGCAGTACTTC,CASSLRSSYEQYF
TRBJ2-7,.,TRBV6-2/TRBV6-3,.,TGTGCCAGCAGCCTTAGTAGCAAGCAGTACTTC,CASSLSSKQYF
TRBJ2-3,TRBD2,TRBV15,.,TGTGCCACCAGCAACCCCGGGACTAGCGGGAGACATACGCAGTATTTT,CATSNPGTSGRHTQYF
TRBJ2-1,TRBD2,TRBV6-2/TRBV6-3,.,TGTGCCAGCAGCGTACTAGCGGAGACCTACAATGAGCAGTTCTTC,CASSVLAETYNEQFF
TRBJ1-3,TRBD1,TRBV28,once,TGTGCCAGCAGCCCAGGGGGCTCTGGAAACACCATATATTTT,CASSPGGSGNTIYF
TRBJ1-4,TRBD1,TRBV28,once,TGTGCCAGCAGTTGGGGACAGGCGATTAATGAAAAACTGTTTTTT,CASSWGQAINEKLFF
TRBJ2-3,.,TRBV7-3,.,TGTGCCAGCAGCTTTAGCGGATACACAGATACGCAGTATTTT,CASSFSGYTDTQYF
TRBJ2-3,.,TRBV29-1,.,TGCAGCGCCGGTCTGGGTAGGGGTGGGACAGATACGCAGTATTTT,CSAGLGRGGTDTQYF
TRBJ1-1,.,TRBV18,.,TGTGCCAGCTCACTAGCGGGACACCAGAACACTGAAGCTTTCTTT,CASSLAGHQNTEAFF
TRBJ2-1,.,TRBV5-1,many,TGCGCCAGCAGCGCTCTAGCCGAGCAGTTCTTC,CASSALAEQFF
TRBJ1-1,TRBD1,TRBV11-2,few,TGTGCCAGCAGCTTTAGACAGGGGGCCTTCACTGAAGCTTTCTTT,CASSFRQGAFTEAFF
TRBJ2-3,TRBD2,TRBV7-2,.,TGTGCCAGCAGCTCTCTGACTAGCTCGAATACGCAGTATTTT,CASSSLTSSNTQYF
TRBJ2-3,.,TRBV19,few,TGTGCCAGTAGTGATAGCGGAAGCACAGATACGCAGTATTTT,CASSDSGSTDTQYF
TRBJ2-2,TRBD1,TRBV18,.,TGTGCCAGCTCCCCAACCGGGACAGGATCGCAAGGGGAGCTGTTTTTT,CASSPTGTGSQGELFF
TRBJ2-7,TRBD2,TRBV6-1,.,TGTGCCAGCAGTGAAGCGCTAATGACTAGCGTCCCTTACGAGCAGTACTTC,CASSEALMTSVPYEQYF
TRBJ2-5,TRBD2,TRBV24-1,once,TGTGCCACCAGTGACTCCAGCGGGAGAAGGGAGACCCAGTACTTC,CATSDSSGRRETQYF
TRBJ1-2,.,TRBV6-5,.,TGTGCCACTTGGGGGGTCGGTATGGATGGCTACACCTTC,CATWGVGMDGYTF
TRBJ1-2,TRBD1,TRBV6-5,.,TGTGCCAGCAGCGCCCAGGACAGGGCTGGCTACACCTTC,CASSAQDRAGYTF
TRBJ1-3,TRBD1,TRBV7-6,.,TGTGCCAGCAGCCGGGGGACAGCGAGCTCTGGAAACACCATATATTTT,CASSRGTASSGNTIYF
TRBJ2-2,TRBD1,TRBV24-1,.,TGTGCCACGAGCACACGGACAGGGAACACCGGGGAGCTGTTTTTT,CATSTRTGNTGELFF
TRBJ2-7,.,TRBV10-2,.,TGCGCCAGCAGTGACATTAGCGGTTGGGGTGACGCAGGCCATTACGAGCAGTACTTC,CASSDISGWGDAGHYEQYF